This TCR beta chain was identified during a study of cytomegalovirus exposure and HLA in healthy donors. Whole-study findings and limits: With later analysis, a missense DCLRE1C variant became linked to TCR beta V- and J-gene trimming. TCR beta V segments were, for the most part, productive about 87% or about 30% of the time in an earlier analysis.

PCR was performed using 60 Vbeta and 13 Jbeta primers. This table comes from immunoSEQ multiplex PCR, and its TCRdb copy is limited to in-frame clones, with some not included. Among roughly 150,000 clones listed, approximately 80% were seen once. The V gene's germline CDR1 is MNHNS and CDR2 SASEGT. The V gene lost 4 bases and the J gene lost 4 bases, with 22 bases spanning the gap. This CDR3 comprises 17 residues. As to this clone: Its target is unknown.

The rearrangement uses TRBV6-1 and TRBJ1-2; D is perhaps TRBD1 (6 bases). This TCR came from a boy under 10 years old in good health and CMV-seronegative. The sample comprised PBMCs. In DNA, the CDR3 is TGTGCCAGCAGTGCATATGCCGGGACACGAAACCTCTATGGCTACACCTTC. Its translation is CASSAYAGTRNLYGYTF.